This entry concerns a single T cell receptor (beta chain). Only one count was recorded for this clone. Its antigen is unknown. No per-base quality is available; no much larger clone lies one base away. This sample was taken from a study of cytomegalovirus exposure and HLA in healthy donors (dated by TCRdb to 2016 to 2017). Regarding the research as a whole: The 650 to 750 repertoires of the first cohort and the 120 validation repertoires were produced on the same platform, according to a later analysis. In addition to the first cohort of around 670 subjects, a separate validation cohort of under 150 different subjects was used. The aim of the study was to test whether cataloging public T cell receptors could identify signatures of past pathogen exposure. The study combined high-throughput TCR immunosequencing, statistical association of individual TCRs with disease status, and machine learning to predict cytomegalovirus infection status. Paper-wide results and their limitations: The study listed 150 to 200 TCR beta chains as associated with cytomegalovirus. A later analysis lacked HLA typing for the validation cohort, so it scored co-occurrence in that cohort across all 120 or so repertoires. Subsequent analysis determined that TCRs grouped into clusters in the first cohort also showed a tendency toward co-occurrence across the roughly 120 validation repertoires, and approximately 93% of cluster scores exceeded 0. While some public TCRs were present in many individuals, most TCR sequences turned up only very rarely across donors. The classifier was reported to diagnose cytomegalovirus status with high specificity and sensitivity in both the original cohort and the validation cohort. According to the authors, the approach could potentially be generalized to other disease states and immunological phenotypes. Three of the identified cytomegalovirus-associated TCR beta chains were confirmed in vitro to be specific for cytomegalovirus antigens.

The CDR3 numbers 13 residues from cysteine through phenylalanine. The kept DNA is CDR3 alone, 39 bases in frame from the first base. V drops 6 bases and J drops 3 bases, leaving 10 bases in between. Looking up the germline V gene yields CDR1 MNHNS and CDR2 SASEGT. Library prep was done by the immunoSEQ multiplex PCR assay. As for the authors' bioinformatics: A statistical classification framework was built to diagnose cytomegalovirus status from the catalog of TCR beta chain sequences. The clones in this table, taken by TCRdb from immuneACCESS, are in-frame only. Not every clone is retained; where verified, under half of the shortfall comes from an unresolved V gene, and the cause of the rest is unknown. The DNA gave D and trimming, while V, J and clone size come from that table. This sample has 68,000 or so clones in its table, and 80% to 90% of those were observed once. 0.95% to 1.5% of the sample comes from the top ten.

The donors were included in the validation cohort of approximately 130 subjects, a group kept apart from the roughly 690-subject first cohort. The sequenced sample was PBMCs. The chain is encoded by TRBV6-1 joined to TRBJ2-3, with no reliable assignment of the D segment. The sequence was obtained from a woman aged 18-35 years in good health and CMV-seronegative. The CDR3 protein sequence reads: CASSPTETDTQYF. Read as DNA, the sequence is TGTGCCAGCAGCCCCACAGAGACAGATACGCAGTATTTT.